The present entry profiles one T cell receptor (beta chain) with its context. The data derive from a study of Ad26.COV2.S vaccination and SARS-CoV-2 variants. Study-wide background: Once, or twice with 56 days between doses, Ad26.COV2.S was given intramuscularly.

The data were produced by immunoSEQ multiplex PCR, yet TCRdb's version contains in-frame clones alone and is incomplete. The table lists roughly 500,000 clones, roughly 85% of them singletons. The length of the CDR3 is 15 residues. Between the trimmed V and J ends, which lost 4 bases and 4 bases, there was a span of 17 bases. CDR1 is MNHEY and CDR2 is SVGAGI in the germline V gene. Treatment in this sample: approximately 18 received Ad26.COV2.S at low or high dose, single or two shots; 5 received placebo; per-sample allocation not given. Samples came from day 63 after the first vaccine or placebo injection.

Source: peripheral blood, taken in a trial of Ad26.COV2.S vaccine versus placebo. The TCR was taken from a person aged 18-60 years who received the Ad26.COV2.S COVID-19 vaccine or a placebo. The rearrangement links TRBV6-5 to TRBJ2-7; TRBD2 is a possible D gene (5 bases). In DNA, the CDR3 is TGTGCCAGCAGTTTTGAGGGCCATGGCCTTTACGAGCAGTACTTC. Protein product: CASSFEGHGLYEQYF.